A selection of T cell receptor beta chains follows, all from one sample in a study of Graves' ophthalmopathy and Graves' hyperthyroidism. TCRdb re-called the multiplex PCR reads through MiXCR, storing one row per CDR3 protein. The sample contains about 160,000 distinct CDR3 sequences, 39% of which appear only once. The sequencing sample was made of peripheral blood. All receptors come from a young man with Graves' ophthalmopathy. Both conserved end residues are part of each CDR3. Fields, in order: D gene, clone size, J gene, V gene, CDR3 protein, CDR3 DNA. D genes are given only for firm matches. Clone size is stated in some rows and not others, as once, few, many or a class when expanded.

d_call: -
clone_size: -
j_call: TRBJ1-1
v_call: TRBV20-1
cdr3_aa: CSAMAVVNTEAFF
cdr3_nt: TGCAGTGCTATGGCCGTAGTGAACACTGAAGCTTTCTTT

d_call: -
clone_size: many
j_call: TRBJ2-5
v_call: TRBV6-5
cdr3_aa: CASSYGGETQYF
cdr3_nt: TGTGCCAGCAGTTACGGGGGAGAGACCCAGTACTTC

d_call: -
clone_size: many
j_call: TRBJ1-5
v_call: TRBV12-3/TRBV12-4
cdr3_aa: CAARGDSHQPQHF
cdr3_nt: TGTGCCGCTAGGGGAGACTCTCATCAGCCCCAGCATTTT

d_call: TRBD2
clone_size: many
j_call: TRBJ2-7
v_call: TRBV7-9
cdr3_aa: CASSLEGSGRGYYEQYF
cdr3_nt: TGTGCCAGCAGCTTAGAGGGTAGCGGGAGGGGTTACTACGAGCAGTACTTC

d_call: -
clone_size: -
j_call: TRBJ2-7
v_call: TRBV12-3/TRBV12-4
cdr3_aa: CASSNRPGPYEQYF
cdr3_nt: TGTGCCAGCAGTAACAGGCCCGGGCCCTACGAGCAGTACTTC

d_call: -
clone_size: -
j_call: TRBJ1-1
v_call: TRBV28
cdr3_aa: CASSIPAGLGTEAFF
cdr3_nt: TGTGCCAGTAGTATCCCCGCAGGGCTGGGCACTGAAGCTTTCTTT

d_call: TRBD2
clone_size: many
j_call: TRBJ2-7
v_call: TRBV18
cdr3_aa: CASSPGLAAPGYEQYF
cdr3_nt: TGTGCCAGCTCACCGGGACTAGCGGCACCGGGCTACGAGCAGTACTTC

d_call: -
clone_size: many
j_call: TRBJ1-5
v_call: TRBV28
cdr3_aa: CASSFGQEDPQHF
cdr3_nt: TGTGCCAGCAGTTTCGGCCAGGAGGATCCCCAGCATTTT

d_call: -
clone_size: -
j_call: TRBJ1-2
v_call: TRBV6-5
cdr3_aa: CASSSLRDPEGYTF
cdr3_nt: TGTGCCAGCAGTTCCTTAAGGGACCCCGAGGGCTACACCTTC

d_call: -
clone_size: -
j_call: TRBJ1-5
v_call: TRBV24-1
cdr3_aa: CATSDEGNSNQPQHF
cdr3_nt: TGTGCCACCAGTGATGAAGGGAATAGCAATCAGCCCCAGCATTTT

d_call: -
clone_size: many
j_call: TRBJ1-5
v_call: TRBV28
cdr3_aa: CASSYGTPGVGQPQHF
cdr3_nt: TGTGCCAGCAGTTACGGGACTCCCGGCGTGGGTCAGCCCCAGCATTTT